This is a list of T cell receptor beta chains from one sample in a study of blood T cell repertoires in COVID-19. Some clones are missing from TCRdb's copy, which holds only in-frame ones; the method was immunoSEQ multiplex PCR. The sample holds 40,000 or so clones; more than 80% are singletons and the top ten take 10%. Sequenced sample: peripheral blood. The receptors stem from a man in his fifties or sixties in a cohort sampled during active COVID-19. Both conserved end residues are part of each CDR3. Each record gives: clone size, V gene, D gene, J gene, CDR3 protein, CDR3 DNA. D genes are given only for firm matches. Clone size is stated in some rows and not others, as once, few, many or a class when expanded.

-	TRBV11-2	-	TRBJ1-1	CASSLDRNTEAFF	TGTGCCAGCAGCCTAGACAGGAACACTGAAGCTTTCTTT
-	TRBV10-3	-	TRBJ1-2	CAISGGRSCTF	TGTGCCATCAGTGGAGGGAGGTCTTGCACCTTC
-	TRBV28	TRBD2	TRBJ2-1	CASTLAGRAYNEQFF	TGTGCCAGCACCCTAGCGGGGAGGGCCTACAATGAGCAGTTCTTC
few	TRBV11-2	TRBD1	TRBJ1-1	CASDRVRGTEAFF	TGTGCCAGCGACAGGGTTAGGGGCACTGAAGCTTTCTTT
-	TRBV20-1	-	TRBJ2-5	CSASRQTAETQYF	TGCAGTGCTAGTCGACAGACCGCAGAGACCCAGTACTTC
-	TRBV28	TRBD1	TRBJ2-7	CASSNRQGDEQYF	TGTGCCAGCAGTAATCGACAGGGTGACGAGCAGTACTTC
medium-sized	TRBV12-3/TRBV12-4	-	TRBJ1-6	CASSLSRSPLHF	TGTGCCAGCAGTTTGAGTAGATCACCCCTCCACTTT
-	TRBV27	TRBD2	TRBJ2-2	CASRRTGGSNTGELFF	TGTGCCAGCAGAAGGACGGGAGGCTCGAACACCGGGGAGCTGTTTTTT
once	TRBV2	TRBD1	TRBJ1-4	CASSEQGQGNEKLFF	TGTGCCAGCAGTGAACAGGGACAGGGTAATGAAAAACTGTTTTTT
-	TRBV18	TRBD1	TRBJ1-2	CASSPRDRVDGYTF	TGTGCCAGCTCACCGCGGGACAGGGTTGACGGCTACACCTTC
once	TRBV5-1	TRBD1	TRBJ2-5	CASGGAGGSQETQYF	TGCGCCAGCGGGGGCGCAGGGGGTTCCCAAGAGACCCAGTACTTC
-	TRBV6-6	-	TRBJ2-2	CASGGGNTGELFF	TGTGCCAGCGGGGGCGGGAACACCGGGGAGCTGTTTTTT
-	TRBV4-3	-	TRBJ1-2	CASSQDRQGGYTF	TGCGCCAGCAGCCAAGATCGCCAGGGCGGCTACACCTTC
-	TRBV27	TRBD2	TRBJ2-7	CASSLITPTSGSGEQYF	TGTGCCAGCAGTTTAATAACCCCGACTAGCGGGAGTGGGGAGCAGTACTTC
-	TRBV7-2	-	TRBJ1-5	CASSLDTGSRQPQHF	TGTGCCAGCAGCTTGGATACAGGATCCCGCCAGCCCCAGCATTTT
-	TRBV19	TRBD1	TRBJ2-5	CASRPTGGLETQYF	TGTGCCAGTAGACCAACAGGGGGCCTGGAGACCCAGTACTTC
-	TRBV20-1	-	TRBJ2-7	CSAREGAEQYF	TGCAGTGCTAGAGAAGGAGCCGAGCAGTACTTC
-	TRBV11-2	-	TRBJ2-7	CASSLVGQGSYEQYF	TGTGCCAGCAGCTTAGTCGGTCAGGGATCCTACGAGCAGTACTTC
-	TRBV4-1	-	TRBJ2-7	CASSQDNRGGNEQYF	TGCGCCAGCAGCCAAGATAACAGGGGAGGCAACGAGCAGTACTTC
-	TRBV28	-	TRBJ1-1	CASSSSQNTEAFF	TGTGCCAGCAGTTCATCCCAGAACACTGAAGCTTTCTTT
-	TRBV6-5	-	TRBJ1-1	CASSPPGAPRAFF	TGTGCCAGCAGTCCTCCAGGGGCCCCGCGGGCTTTCTTT
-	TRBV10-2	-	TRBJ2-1	CASSDGAGGTFNEQFF	TGCGCCAGCAGTGACGGCGCTGGGGGGACTTTCAATGAGCAGTTCTTC
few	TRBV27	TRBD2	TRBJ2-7	CASSLSQGGIEQYF	TGTGCCAGCAGTTTATCTCAGGGAGGGATCGAGCAGTACTTC
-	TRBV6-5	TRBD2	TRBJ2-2	CASSPSASGRRELFF	TGTGCCAGCAGTCCGTCGGCTAGCGGGCGTCGAGAGCTGTTTTTT
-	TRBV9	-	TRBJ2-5	CASSVQLGEAGGATQYF	TGTGCCAGCAGCGTTCAATTGGGGGAGGCGGGTGGAGCGACCCAGTACTTC
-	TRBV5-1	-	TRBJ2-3	CASSWGGQSTDTQYF	TGCGCCAGCAGCTGGGGGGGACAAAGCACAGATACGCAGTATTTT
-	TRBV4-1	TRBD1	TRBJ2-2	CASSQPTGTGYGTGELFF	TGCGCCAGCAGCCAACCGACCGGGACAGGGTATGGCACCGGGGAGCTGTTTTTT
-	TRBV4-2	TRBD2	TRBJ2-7	CASSREAVAGGSSYEQYF	TGTGCCAGCAGCCGGGAGGCTGTGGCGGGAGGCAGCTCCTACGAGCAGTACTTC
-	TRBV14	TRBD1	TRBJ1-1	CASSRKRQGAITEAFF	TGTGCCAGCAGCCGGAAAAGACAGGGGGCGATCACTGAAGCTTTCTTT
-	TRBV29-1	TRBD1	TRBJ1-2	CSGFSGTENYGYTF	TGCAGCGGATTCTCCGGGACAGAGAACTATGGCTACACCTTC
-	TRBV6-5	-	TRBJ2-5	CASSQGGAGSETQYF	TGTGCCAGCAGTCAGGGTGGGGCGGGAAGTGAGACCCAGTACTTC
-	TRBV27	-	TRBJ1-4	CASSRSWREKLFF	TGTGCCAGCAGCAGAAGCTGGAGAGAAAAACTGTTTTTT
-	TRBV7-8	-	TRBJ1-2	CASSARGMYYGYTF	TGTGCCAGCAGCGCCAGGGGAATGTACTATGGCTACACCTTC
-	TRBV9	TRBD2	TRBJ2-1	CASSVVASGYNEQFF	TGTGCCAGCAGCGTAGTTGCTAGCGGTTACAATGAGCAGTTCTTC
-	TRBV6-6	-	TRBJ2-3	CASSYTQLASDTQYF	TGTGCCAGCAGTTACACACAGCTAGCGTCAGATACGCAGTATTTT
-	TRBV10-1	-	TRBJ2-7	CASSESARSEQYF	TGCGCCAGCAGTGAGTCCGCTAGATCCGAGCAGTACTTC
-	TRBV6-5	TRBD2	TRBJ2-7	CASSYDLAGSYEQYF	TGTGCCAGCAGTTACGACCTAGCGGGGTCCTACGAGCAGTACTTC
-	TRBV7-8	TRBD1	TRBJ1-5	CASSPTGVGNYPQHF	TGTGCCAGCAGCCCGACAGGGGTGGGGAATTATCCCCAGCATTTT
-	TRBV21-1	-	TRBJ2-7	CASSKDGSGSFLRCYEQYF	TGTGCCAGCAGCAAAGACGGGTCCGGTAGTTTCCTACGATGTTACGAGCAGTACTTC
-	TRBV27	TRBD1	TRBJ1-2	CASRGDRAGYTF	TGTGCCAGCAGGGGGGACAGGGCGGGCTACACCTTC
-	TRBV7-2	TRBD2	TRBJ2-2	CASARTSGGIGELFF	TGTGCCAGCGCTCGGACTAGCGGGGGGATCGGGGAGCTGTTTTTT
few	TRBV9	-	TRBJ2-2	CASSGGDSRGPGELFF	TGTGCCAGCAGCGGCGGGGACTCGCGAGGGCCCGGGGAGCTGTTTTTT
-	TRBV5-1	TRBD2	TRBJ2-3	CASSLLAELTDTQYF	TGCGCCAGCAGCCTACTAGCGGAGCTCACAGATACGCAGTATTTT
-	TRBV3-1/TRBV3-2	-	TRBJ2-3	CASSPSRGTDTQYF	TGTGCCAGCAGCCCCTCTAGGGGAACAGATACGCAGTATTTT
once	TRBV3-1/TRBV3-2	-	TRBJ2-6	CASSQAGSGANVLTF	TGTGCCAGCAGCCAAGCGGGCTCTGGGGCCAACGTCCTGACTTTC
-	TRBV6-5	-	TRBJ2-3	CASSSTSSGTDTQYF	TGTGCCAGCAGCTCCACATCGTCGGGGACAGATACGCAGTATTTT